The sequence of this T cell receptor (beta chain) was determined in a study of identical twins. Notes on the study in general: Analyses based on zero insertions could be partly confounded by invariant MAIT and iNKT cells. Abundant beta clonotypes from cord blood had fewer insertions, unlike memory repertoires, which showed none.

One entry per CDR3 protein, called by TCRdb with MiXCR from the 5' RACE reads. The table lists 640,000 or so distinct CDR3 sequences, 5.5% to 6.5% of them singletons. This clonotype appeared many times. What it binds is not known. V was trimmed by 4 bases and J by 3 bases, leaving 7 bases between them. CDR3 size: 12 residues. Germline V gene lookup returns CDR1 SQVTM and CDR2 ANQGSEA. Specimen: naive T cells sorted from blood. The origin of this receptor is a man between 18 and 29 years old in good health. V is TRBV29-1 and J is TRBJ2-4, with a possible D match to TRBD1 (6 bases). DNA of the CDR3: TGCAGCGTTGGGGACAACAAAAACATTCAGTACTTC. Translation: CSVGDNKNIQYF.